These 3 T cell receptor beta chains came from one sample sequenced in a study of T cell changes during pregnancy in multiple sclerosis (dated by TCRdb to the late 2010s). Libraries were built with the immunoSEQ multiplex PCR assay. The table was pulled from immuneACCESS by TCRdb, which kept in-frame rearrangements only. Such tables lose some clones; where checked, under half of the loss comes from unresolved V genes, and the rest has no known cause. The sample table contains some 93,000 clones; only one count was recorded for 91% of them. The top ten clones comprise approximately 1.6% of the sample. Sequencing was performed on peripheral blood, taken after pregnancy. The receptor source for this set is a female donor in good health, enrolled as a control in a pregnancy study.

This chain joins TRBV11-3 and TRBJ2-5, with D tentatively TRBD2 (5 bases). Germline V gene data show CDR1 as SGHNT and CDR2 as YENEEA. V was trimmed by 0 bases and J by 4 bases, leaving 12 bases between them. This CDR3 region has 15 residues. CDR3 sequence (DNA): TGTGCCAGCAGCTTAGATAGTCGGGCGGGAGAGACCCAGTACTTC. Translating it yields CASSLDSRAGETQYF. Supplemented by reference TRBV11-3 and TRBJ2-5, the full variable domain reads EAGVVQSPRYKIIEKKQPVAFWCNPISGHNTLYWYLQNLGQGPELLIRYENEEAVDDSQLPKDRFSAERLKGVDSTLKIQPAELGDSAVYLCASSLDSRAGETQYFGPGTRLLVL.

The rearrangement joins TRBV4-1 to TRBJ1-1, with D possibly TRBD1 on 6 matching bases. The CDR3 is 13 residues long. V lost 4 bases and J lost 1, with 7 bases in between. Germline CDR1 and CDR2: MGHRA and YSYEKL. The CDR3: CASSLGQNTEAFF. CDR3 coding DNA: TGCGCCAGCAGCCTGGGACAGAACACTGAAGCTTTCTTT.

The J gene is TRBJ1-1, the V gene TRBV7-8; maybe TRBD1 (5 bases). The CDR3 consists of 14 residues. V lost 2 bases to trimming and J lost 4 bases, with 11 bases between them. Germline values: CDR1 SGHVS, CDR2 FQNEAQ. CDR3: CASSLKGFSTEAFF. The CDR3 DNA reads as TGTGCCAGCAGCTTAAAGGGGTTTAGCACTGAAGCTTTCTTT.